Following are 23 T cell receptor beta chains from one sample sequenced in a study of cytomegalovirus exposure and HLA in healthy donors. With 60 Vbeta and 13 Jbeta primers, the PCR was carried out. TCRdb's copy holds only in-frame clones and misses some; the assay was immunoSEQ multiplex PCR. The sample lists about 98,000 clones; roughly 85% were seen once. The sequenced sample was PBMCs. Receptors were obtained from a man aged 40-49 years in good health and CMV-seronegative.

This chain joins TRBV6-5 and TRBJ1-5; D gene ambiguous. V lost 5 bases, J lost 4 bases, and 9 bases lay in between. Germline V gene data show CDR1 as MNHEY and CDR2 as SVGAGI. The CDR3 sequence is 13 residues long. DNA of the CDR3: TGTGCCAGCAGTCCCGCGTCAAATCAGCCCCAGCATTTT. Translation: CASSPASNQPQHF.

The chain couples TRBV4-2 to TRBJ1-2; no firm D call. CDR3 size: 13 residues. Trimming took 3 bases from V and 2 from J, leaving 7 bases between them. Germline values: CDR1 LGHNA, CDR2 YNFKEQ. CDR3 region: CASSQALNYGYTF. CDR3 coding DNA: TGTGCCAGCAGCCAGGCCTTAAACTATGGCTACACCTTC.

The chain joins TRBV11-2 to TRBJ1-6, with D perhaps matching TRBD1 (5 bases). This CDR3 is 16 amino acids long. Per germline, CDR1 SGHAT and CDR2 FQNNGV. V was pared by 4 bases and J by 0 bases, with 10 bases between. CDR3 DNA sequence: TGTGCCAGCAGCTCAGGGTTGCGCTCCTATAATTCACCCCTCCACTTT. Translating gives CASSSGLRSYNSPLHF.

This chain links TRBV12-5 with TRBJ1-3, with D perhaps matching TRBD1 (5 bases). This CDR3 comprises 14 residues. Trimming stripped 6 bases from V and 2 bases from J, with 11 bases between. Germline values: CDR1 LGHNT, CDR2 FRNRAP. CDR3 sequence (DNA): TGTGCTAGTGGCCTGGGGGGAGCTGGAAACACCATATATTTT. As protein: CASGLGGAGNTIYF.

This CDR3 is CAWSVRGGGPKTQYF. The CDR3 bases are TGTGCCTGGAGTGTGAGAGGCGGGGGCCCGAAGACCCAGTACTTC. This rearrangement joins TRBV30 to TRBJ2-5; D possibly corresponds to TRBD2 (7 bases). Trimming left V 0 bases short and J 6 bases short, with 17 bases between. The germline V gene encodes CDR1 GTSNPN and CDR2 SVGIG (reference sequence). The CDR3 has 15 amino acids.

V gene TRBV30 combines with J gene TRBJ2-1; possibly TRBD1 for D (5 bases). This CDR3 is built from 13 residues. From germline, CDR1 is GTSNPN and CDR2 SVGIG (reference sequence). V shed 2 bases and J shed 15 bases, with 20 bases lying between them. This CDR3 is CAWSTNQGFLPFF. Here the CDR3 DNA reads TGTGCCTGGAGTACCAACCAGGGTTTTCTACCGTTCTTC.

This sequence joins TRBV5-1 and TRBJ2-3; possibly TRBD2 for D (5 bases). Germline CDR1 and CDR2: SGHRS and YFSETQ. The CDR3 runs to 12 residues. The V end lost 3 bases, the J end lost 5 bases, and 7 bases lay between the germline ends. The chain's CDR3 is CASSSAGDTQYF. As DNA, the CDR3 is TGCGCCAGCAGCTCGGCGGGAGATACGCAGTATTTT.

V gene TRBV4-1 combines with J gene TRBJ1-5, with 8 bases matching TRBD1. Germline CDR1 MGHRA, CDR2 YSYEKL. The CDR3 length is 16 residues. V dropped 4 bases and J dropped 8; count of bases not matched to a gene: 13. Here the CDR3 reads CASSLNLGQVVEPQHF. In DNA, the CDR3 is TGCGCCAGCAGCCTAAACTTGGGACAGGTGGTGGAGCCCCAGCATTTT.

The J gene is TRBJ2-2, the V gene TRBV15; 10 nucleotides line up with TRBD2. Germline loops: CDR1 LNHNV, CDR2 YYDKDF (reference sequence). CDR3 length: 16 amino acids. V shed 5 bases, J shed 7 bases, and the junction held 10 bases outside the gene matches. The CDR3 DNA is TGTGCCACCAGCCCCGTTCTAGCGGGGGCTAACGGGGAGCTGTTTTTT. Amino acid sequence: CATSPVLAGANGELFF.

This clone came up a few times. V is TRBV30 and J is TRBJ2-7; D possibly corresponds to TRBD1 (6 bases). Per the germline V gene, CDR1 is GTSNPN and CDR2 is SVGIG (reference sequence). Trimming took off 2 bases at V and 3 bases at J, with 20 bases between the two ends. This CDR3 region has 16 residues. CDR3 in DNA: TGTGCCTGGAGTTTGTGGGGGCAAGGAAGCGACTACGAGCAGTACTTC. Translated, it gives CAWSLWGQGSDYEQYF.

The CDR3 here is CASSYQGRTDQETQYF. For the CDR3, the DNA is TGCGCCAGCAGTTATCAAGGACGGACAGACCAAGAGACCCAGTACTTC. The J gene is TRBJ2-5, the V gene TRBV10-2; a possible D gene is TRBD1 (6 bases). The CDR3 sequence is 16 residues long. Trimming took 5 bases from V and 0 from J, leaving 16 bases between them. The V gene's germline CDR1 is WSHSY and CDR2 SAAADI.

The CDR3 here is CASSSGQLGQETQYF. The DNA for the CDR3 is TGTGCCAGCAGCTCCGGACAGTTAGGACAAGAGACCCAGTACTTC. The J gene is TRBJ2-5, the V gene TRBV7-9; D perhaps matches TRBD1 (6 bases). Between the trimmed V and J ends, which lost 4 bases and 2 bases, there was a span of 14 bases. The CDR3 covers 15 residues. Germline V lookup: CDR1 SEHNR, CDR2 FQNEAQ (reference sequence).

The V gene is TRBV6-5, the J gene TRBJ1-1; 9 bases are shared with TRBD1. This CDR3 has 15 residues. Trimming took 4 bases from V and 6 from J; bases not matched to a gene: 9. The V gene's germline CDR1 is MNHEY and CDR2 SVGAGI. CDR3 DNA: TGTGCCAGCAGTTTACAGGGGGCGCTTCGGCCTGAAGCTTTCTTT. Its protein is CASSLQGALRPEAFF.

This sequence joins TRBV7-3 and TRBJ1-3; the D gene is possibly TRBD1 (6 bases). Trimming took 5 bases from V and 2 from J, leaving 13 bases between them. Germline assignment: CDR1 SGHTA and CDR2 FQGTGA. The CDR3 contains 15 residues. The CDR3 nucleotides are TGTGCCAGCAGCCCACACAGGGACCCTGGAAACACCATATATTTT. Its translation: CASSPHRDPGNTIYF.

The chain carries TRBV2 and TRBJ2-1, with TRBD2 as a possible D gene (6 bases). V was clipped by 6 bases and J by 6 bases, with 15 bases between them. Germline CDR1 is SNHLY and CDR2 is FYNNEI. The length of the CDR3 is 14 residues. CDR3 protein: CASRVGGVSNEQFF. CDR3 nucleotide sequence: TGTGCCAGCAGGGTGGGAGGTGTGTCCAATGAGCAGTTCTTC.

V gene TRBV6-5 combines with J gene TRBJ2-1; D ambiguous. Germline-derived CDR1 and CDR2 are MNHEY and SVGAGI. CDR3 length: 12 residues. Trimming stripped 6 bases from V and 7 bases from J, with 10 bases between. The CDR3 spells CASSHNTNEQFF. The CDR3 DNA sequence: TGTGCCAGCAGCCACAATACGAATGAGCAGTTCTTC.

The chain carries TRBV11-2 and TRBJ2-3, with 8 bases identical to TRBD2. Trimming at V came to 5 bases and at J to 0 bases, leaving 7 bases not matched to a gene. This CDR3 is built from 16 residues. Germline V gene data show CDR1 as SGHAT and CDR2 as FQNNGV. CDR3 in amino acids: CASSIPSGGSTDTQYF. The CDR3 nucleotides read TGTGCCAGCAGCATACCAAGCGGGGGCAGCACAGATACGCAGTATTTT.

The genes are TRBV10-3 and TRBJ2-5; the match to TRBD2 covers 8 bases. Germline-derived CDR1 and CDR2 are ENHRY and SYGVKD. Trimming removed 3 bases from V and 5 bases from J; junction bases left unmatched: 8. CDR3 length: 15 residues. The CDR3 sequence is CAISDPGGLGETQYF. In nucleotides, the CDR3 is TGTGCCATCAGTGATCCGGGAGGGCTAGGGGAGACCCAGTACTTC.

The CDR3 region is CASSYPGQPNQPQHF. CDR3 bases: TGTGCCAGCAGTTACCCGGGACAGCCCAATCAGCCCCAGCATTTT. The chain couples TRBV6-6 to TRBJ1-5; TRBD1 aligns across 7 bases. V was pared by 2 bases and J by 3 bases, with 4 bases of the junction left unmatched. Germline CDR1 reads MNHNY; CDR2 reads SVGAGI (reference sequence). This CDR3 region has 15 residues.

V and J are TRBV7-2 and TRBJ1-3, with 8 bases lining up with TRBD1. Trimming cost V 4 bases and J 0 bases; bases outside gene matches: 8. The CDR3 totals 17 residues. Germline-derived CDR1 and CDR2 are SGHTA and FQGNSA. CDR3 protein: CASSSRGQASSGNTIYF. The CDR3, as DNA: TGTGCCAGCAGCTCTCGGGGACAGGCCAGCTCTGGAAACACCATATATTTT.

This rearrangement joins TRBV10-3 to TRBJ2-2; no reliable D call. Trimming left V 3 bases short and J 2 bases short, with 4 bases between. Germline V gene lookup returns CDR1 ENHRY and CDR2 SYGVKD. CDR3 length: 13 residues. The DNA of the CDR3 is TGTGCCATCAGTGACAGAAACACCGGGGAGCTGTTTTTT. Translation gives CAISDRNTGELFF.

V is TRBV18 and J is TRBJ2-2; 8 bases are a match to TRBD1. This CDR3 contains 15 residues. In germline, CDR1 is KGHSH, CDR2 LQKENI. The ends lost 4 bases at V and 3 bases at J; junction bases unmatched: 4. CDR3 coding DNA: TGTGCCAGCTCACGTGACAGGGGCGACACCGGGGAGCTGTTTTTT. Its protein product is CASSRDRGDTGELFF.

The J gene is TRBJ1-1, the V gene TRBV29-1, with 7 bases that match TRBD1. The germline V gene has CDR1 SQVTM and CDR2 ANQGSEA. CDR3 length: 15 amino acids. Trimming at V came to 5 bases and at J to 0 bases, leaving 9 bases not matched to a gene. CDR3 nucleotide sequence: TGCAGCGTTCGGCAGGGGGGAATGATGAACACTGAAGCTTTCTTT. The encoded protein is CSVRQGGMMNTEAFF. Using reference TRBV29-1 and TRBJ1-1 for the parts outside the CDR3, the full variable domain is SAVISQKPSRDICQRGTSLTIQCQVDSQVTMMFWYRQQPGQSLTLIATANQGSEATYESGFVIDKFPISRPNLTFSTLTVSNMSPEDSSIYLCSVRQGGMMNTEAFFGQGTRLTVV.